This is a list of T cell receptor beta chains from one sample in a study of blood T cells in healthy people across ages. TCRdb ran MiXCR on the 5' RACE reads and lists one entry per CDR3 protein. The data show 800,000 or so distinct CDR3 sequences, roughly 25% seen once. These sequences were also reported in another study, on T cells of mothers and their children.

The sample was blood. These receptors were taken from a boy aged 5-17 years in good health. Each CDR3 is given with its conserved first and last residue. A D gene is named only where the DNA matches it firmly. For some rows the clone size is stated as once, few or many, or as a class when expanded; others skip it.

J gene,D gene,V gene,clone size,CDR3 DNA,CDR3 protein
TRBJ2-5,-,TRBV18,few,TGTGCCAGCTCACTGCCAGTTCGGGAGACCCAGTACTTC,CASSLPVRETQYF
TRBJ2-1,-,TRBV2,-,TGTGCCAGCAGTGACGGGGGACTGAGCTCCTACAATGAGCAGTTCTTC,CASSDGGLSSYNEQFF
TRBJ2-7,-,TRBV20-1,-,TGCAGTGCTGGGGACCGTAGCTCCTACGAGCAGTACTTC,CSAGDRSSYEQYF
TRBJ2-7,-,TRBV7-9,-,TGTGCCAGCAGCTCGCTCTCCGGGAGCTACGAGCAGTACTTC,CASSSLSGSYEQYF
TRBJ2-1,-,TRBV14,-,TGTGCCAGCAGCCAGCGAAGCCAGGGCTCGGTGCAGTTCTTC,CASSQRSQGSVQFF
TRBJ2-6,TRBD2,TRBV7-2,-,TGTGCCAGCAGCTTAGCGTCTAGCGGGAGGACCCCTGGGGCCAACGTCCTGACTTTC,CASSLASSGRTPGANVLTF
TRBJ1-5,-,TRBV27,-,TGTGCCAGCGGAACATCTAGCAATCAGCCCCAGCATTTT,CASGTSSNQPQHF
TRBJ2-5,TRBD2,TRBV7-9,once,TGTGCCAGCAGCTTAGCACTAGCGGGGGAGACATTC,CASSLALAGETF
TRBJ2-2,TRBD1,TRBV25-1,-,TGTGCCAGCAGTCCGGGACAGGGATGGACCGGGGAGCTGTCTTTT,CASSPGQGWTGELSF
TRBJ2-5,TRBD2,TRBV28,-,TGTGCCAGCAGGGGTCTAGCGGGAGTCGGGGAGACCCAGTACTTC,CASRGLAGVGETQYF
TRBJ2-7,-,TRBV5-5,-,TGTGCCAGCAGCTTTCAGGGACGTGCCTACGAGCAGTACTTC,CASSFQGRAYEQYF
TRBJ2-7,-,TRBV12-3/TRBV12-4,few,TGTGCCAGCAGTTCCGGGACCGTTTGGGAGCAGTACTTC,CASSSGTVWEQYF
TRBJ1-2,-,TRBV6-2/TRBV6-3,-,TGTGCCAGCACCATCACTCAAGCAGGGCGGTATGGCTACACCTTC,CASTITQAGRYGYTF
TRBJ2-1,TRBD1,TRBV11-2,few,TGTGCCAGCAGCTTGGGGGCTTGGGACAGGTTCCGAAATGAGCAGTTCTTC,CASSLGAWDRFRNEQFF
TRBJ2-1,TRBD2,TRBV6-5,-,TGTGCCAGCAGCAAGTTAGCGGGGGGAAAGAGTGAGCAGTTCTTC,CASSKLAGGKSEQFF
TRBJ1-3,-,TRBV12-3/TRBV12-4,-,TGTGCCAGCAGCCATACAGGGACGAGAAACACCATATATTTT,CASSHTGTRNTIYF
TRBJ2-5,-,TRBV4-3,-,TGCGCCAGCAGCCAAGATAGGGCGGGGGCTGGGGAGCAGTACTTC,CASSQDRAGAGEQYF
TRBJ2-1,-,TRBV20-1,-,TGCAGTGCTAGAGATTTCGCAGGGGCCTACAATGAGCAGTTCTTC,CSARDFAGAYNEQFF
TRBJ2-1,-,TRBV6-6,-,TGTGCCAGCAGTTACGGGACTCAGAATGAGCAGTTCTTC,CASSYGTQNEQFF
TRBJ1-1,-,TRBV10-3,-,TGTGCCATCAGTGGCCTGACAGGGAACACTGAAGCTTTCTTT,CAISGLTGNTEAFF